These T cell receptor beta chains were read from a single sample in a study of cytomegalovirus exposure and HLA in healthy donors. Assay: immunoSEQ multiplex PCR; the TCRdb copy retains only in-frame clones and omits some. The sample has under 250,000 clones; about 82% are singletons. The sample taken for sequencing was PBMCs. The receptors shown here come from a woman in her forties or fifties in good health and CMV-seronegative. The CDR3 runs from the conserved cysteine through the conserved F or W. The D gene is left open where the match is weak. Some rows have no size entry. The others give once, few or many, or a class for an expanded clone.

J: TRBJ2-5
length: 14
D: -
size: -
V: TRBV27
DNA: TGTGCCAGCAGTTTAGGGTCAGGTAGGGAGACCCAGTACTTC
CDR3: CASSLGSGRETQYF

J: TRBJ1-1
length: 13
D: -
size: once
V: TRBV5-1
DNA: TGCGCCAGCAGCTACCAGGTTAACACTGAAGCTTTCTTT
CDR3: CASSYQVNTEAFF

J: TRBJ2-5
length: 14
D: TRBD2
size: -
V: TRBV7-2
DNA: TGTGCCAGCAGCTTCGGCGGGAGGCAAGAGACCCAGTACTTC
CDR3: CASSFGGRQETQYF

J: TRBJ1-2
length: 14
D: TRBD1
size: once
V: TRBV6-5
DNA: TGTGCCAGCAGCCGGACAGGAGCTAACTATGGCTACACCTTC
CDR3: CASSRTGANYGYTF

J: TRBJ1-5
length: 17
D: TRBD1
size: -
V: TRBV28
DNA: TGTGCCAGCAGTTATTTATCTCAGGGGGCGCGCAATCAGCCCCAGCATTTT
CDR3: CASSYLSQGARNQPQHF

J: TRBJ2-7
length: 13
D: -
size: -
V: TRBV29-1
DNA: TGCAGCGTTGGGGAGATGGCCGCCTACGAGCAGTACTTC
CDR3: CSVGEMAAYEQYF

J: TRBJ2-7
length: 15
D: TRBD1
size: -
V: TRBV6-1
DNA: TGTGCCAGCAGTGAATTTGACAGGGGGCCGTACGAGCAGTACTTC
CDR3: CASSEFDRGPYEQYF

J: TRBJ2-7
length: 15
D: TRBD1
size: -
V: TRBV27
DNA: TGTGCCAGCAGTTCACCGGGACAGACGGTCTACGAGCAGTACTTC
CDR3: CASSSPGQTVYEQYF

J: TRBJ2-2
length: 14
D: TRBD1
size: -
V: TRBV6-5
DNA: TGTGCCAGCACCCGGACAGGGGGAACCGGGGAGCTGTTTTTT
CDR3: CASTRTGGTGELFF

J: TRBJ2-7
length: 13
D: TRBD1
size: -
V: TRBV2
DNA: TGTGCCAGCAGCGGGGACAGGGTCTACGAGCAGTACTTC
CDR3: CASSGDRVYEQYF

J: TRBJ2-1
length: 13
D: -
size: -
V: TRBV2
DNA: TGTGCCAGCAGTGCAGACTCCGTAGATGAGCAGTTCTTC
CDR3: CASSADSVDEQFF

J: TRBJ1-5
length: 17
D: -
size: -
V: TRBV4-3
DNA: TGCGCCAGCAGCCAAGAGGTTTCGAGGGTGGGCAATCAGCCCCAGCATTTT
CDR3: CASSQEVSRVGNQPQHF

J: TRBJ2-2
length: 12
D: -
size: once
V: TRBV28
DNA: TGTGCCAGCAGTCGTCCTCCCGGGGAGCTGTTTTTT
CDR3: CASSRPPGELFF

J: TRBJ2-1
length: 13
D: TRBD2
size: -
V: TRBV5-1
DNA: TGCGCCAGCAGCCCAAGACTAGCGGGGGCGGCGTTCTTC
CDR3: CASSPRLAGAAFF

J: TRBJ2-1
length: 14
D: -
size: -
V: TRBV2
DNA: TGTGCCAGCAGTGAAGAAGCAGGTCGGCATGAGCAGTTCTTC
CDR3: CASSEEAGRHEQFF

J: TRBJ2-7
length: 14
D: TRBD2
size: -
V: TRBV6-5
DNA: TGTGCCAGCAGAAGGGATAGCGGGGAAGGGGGGCAGTACTTC
CDR3: CASRRDSGEGGQYF

J: TRBJ1-1
length: 17
D: -
size: -
V: TRBV18
DNA: TGTGCCAGCTCGCGAGAAGGAGGGATCTCGGTGAACACTGAAGCTTTCTTT
CDR3: CASSREGGISVNTEAFF

J: TRBJ2-7
length: 15
D: -
size: -
V: TRBV7-8
DNA: TGTGCCAGCAGCTTACCCCTCGGGACTTCCTACGAGCAGTACTTC
CDR3: CASSLPLGTSYEQYF

J: TRBJ2-1
length: 13
D: -
size: -
V: TRBV28
DNA: TGTGCCAGCAGATGGACTGGGAGGTACGAGCAGTTCTTC
CDR3: CASRWTGRYEQFF

J: TRBJ1-1
length: 13
D: -
size: -
V: TRBV7-9
DNA: TGTGCCAGCAGCTTAGAGCAATCGCTTACCGCTTTCTTT
CDR3: CASSLEQSLTAFF

J: TRBJ1-1
length: 15
D: TRBD1
size: -
V: TRBV6-1
DNA: TGTGCCAGCAGTGAGGCAGTTCGACAGGGGGCTGAAGCTTTCTTT
CDR3: CASSEAVRQGAEAFF

J: TRBJ2-7
length: 13
D: TRBD1
size: once
V: TRBV6-1
DNA: TGTGCCGGGGGGACAGGGGGCCTCTACGAGCAGTACTTC
CDR3: CAGGTGGLYEQYF

J: TRBJ2-3
length: 19
D: TRBD1
size: -
V: TRBV7-6
DNA: TGTGCCAGCAGCTCCCAGGGACAGGGGGCGCTTTATGGCACAGATACGCAGTATTTT
CDR3: CASSSQGQGALYGTDTQYF

J: TRBJ1-1
length: 15
D: -
size: -
V: TRBV30
DNA: TGTGCCTGGAGATTTTTGGGCTTTTTGAACACTGAAGCTTTCTTT
CDR3: CAWRFLGFLNTEAFF

J: TRBJ1-1
length: 13
D: -
size: -
V: TRBV30
DNA: TGTGCCTGGGTCAGGGCGCCGAACACTGAAGCTTTCTTT
CDR3: CAWVRAPNTEAFF

J: TRBJ1-1
length: 13
D: -
size: few
V: TRBV15
DNA: TGTGCCACCAGCAGAGTGGGAGCCACTGAAGCTTTCTTT
CDR3: CATSRVGATEAFF

J: TRBJ1-2
length: 14
D: TRBD1
size: -
V: TRBV28
DNA: TGTGCCAGCGGGTGGGACAGTAAGGCGTCTGGCTACACCTTC
CDR3: CASGWDSKASGYTF

J: TRBJ2-1
length: 15
D: TRBD2
size: once
V: TRBV5-4
DNA: TGTGCCAGCAGTTTTCTAGCGGGAGGGCTCAATGAGCAGTTCTTC
CDR3: CASSFLAGGLNEQFF

J: TRBJ2-7
length: 14
D: TRBD1
size: few
V: TRBV6-6
DNA: TGTGCCAGCGGCAGGACAGGGAGTTCCTACGAGCAGTACTTC
CDR3: CASGRTGSSYEQYF

J: TRBJ2-7
length: 13
D: -
size: -
V: TRBV30
DNA: TGTGCCTGGAATCCAGCGGGACACTACGAGCAGTACTTC
CDR3: CAWNPAGHYEQYF

J: TRBJ1-6
length: 16
D: -
size: few
V: TRBV19
DNA: TGTGCCAGTAGGTCTCGGGGGAGCTCCTATAATTCACCCCTCCACTTT
CDR3: CASRSRGSSYNSPLHF

J: TRBJ2-7
length: 11
D: -
size: once
V: TRBV30
DNA: TGTGCCTGGAGTTTCCGTTACGAGCAGTACTTC
CDR3: CAWSFRYEQYF

J: TRBJ1-3
length: 15
D: TRBD1
size: -
V: TRBV5-1
DNA: TGCGCCAGCAGCTGGACAGGGGCTGGTGGAAACACCATATATTTT
CDR3: CASSWTGAGGNTIYF

J: TRBJ2-7
length: 15
D: TRBD1
size: few
V: TRBV10-3
DNA: TGTGCCATTAAAGATCGACAGGGGGCGTCCTACGAGCAGTACTTC
CDR3: CAIKDRQGASYEQYF

J: TRBJ2-1
length: 15
D: -
size: -
V: TRBV4-3
DNA: TGCGCCAGCAGCCGCAGAGAGGCCCCATACAATGAGCAGTTCTTC
CDR3: CASSRREAPYNEQFF

J: TRBJ2-7
length: 13
D: -
size: -
V: TRBV9
DNA: TGTGCCAGCAGCTCAAACAGGTCCCCGCGGCAGTACTTC
CDR3: CASSSNRSPRQYF

J: TRBJ2-2
length: 15
D: -
size: -
V: TRBV7-9
DNA: TGTGCCAGCAGCTTAGTCTTACTCCACACCGGGGAGCTGTTTTTT
CDR3: CASSLVLLHTGELFF

J: TRBJ1-5
length: 16
D: -
size: -
V: TRBV27
DNA: TGTGCCAGCAGCCCCGCAGGCGAGACATCCGTCCAGCCCCAGCATTTT
CDR3: CASSPAGETSVQPQHF

J: TRBJ1-5
length: 15
D: -
size: once
V: TRBV5-1
DNA: TGCGCCAGCAGCACCGGTCAGGGAGGGAATCAGCCCCAGCATTTT
CDR3: CASSTGQGGNQPQHF

J: TRBJ2-2
length: 21
D: -
size: -
V: TRBV5-1
DNA: TGCGCCAGCAGCCCGGAGGGGGGGGTTTACTTAGCGGGCTCGAACACCGGGGAGCTGTTTTTT
CDR3: CASSPEGGVYLAGSNTGELFF

J: TRBJ2-1
length: 15
D: -
size: -
V: TRBV7-9
DNA: TGTGCCAGCAGCTTAGGTATTCGGGTAAACAATGAGCAGTTCTTC
CDR3: CASSLGIRVNNEQFF

J: TRBJ1-5
length: 13
D: -
size: -
V: TRBV30
DNA: TGTGCCTGGGCCTCGGGACAAAACCAGCCCCAGCATTTT
CDR3: CAWASGQNQPQHF

J: TRBJ2-3
length: 16
D: TRBD2
size: -
V: TRBV18
DNA: TGTGCCAGCTCTTCGACTAGCGGGAGATCCACAGATACGCAGTATTTT
CDR3: CASSSTSGRSTDTQYF

J: TRBJ2-7
length: 14
D: TRBD2
size: -
V: TRBV18
DNA: TGTGCCAGCACCGCGACTAGCGGGACCTACGAGCAGTACTTC
CDR3: CASTATSGTYEQYF

J: TRBJ2-7
length: 15
D: TRBD2
size: few
V: TRBV28
DNA: TGTGCCAGCAGTTTGATCCGCGGGAGCACCTACGAGCAGTACTTC
CDR3: CASSLIRGSTYEQYF

J: TRBJ1-2
length: 13
D: TRBD1
size: -
V: TRBV7-3
DNA: TGTGCCAGCGGACTTGACAGGGTGAAGGGCTACACCTTC
CDR3: CASGLDRVKGYTF

J: TRBJ1-1
length: 17
D: TRBD1
size: -
V: TRBV5-4
DNA: TGTGCCAGCAACTATAATCTGGGACAGGGGGCACGGACTGAAGCTTTCTTT
CDR3: CASNYNLGQGARTEAFF

J: TRBJ1-2
length: 14
D: -
size: -
V: TRBV28
DNA: TGTGCCAGCAGCCTGACAGCTTTCAACTATGGCTACACCTTC
CDR3: CASSLTAFNYGYTF

J: TRBJ2-4
length: 15
D: -
size: -
V: TRBV28
DNA: TGTGCCAGCAGTTTGAGGGCCTGGGCCAAAAACATTCAGTACTTC
CDR3: CASSLRAWAKNIQYF

J: TRBJ2-2
length: 15
D: -
size: -
V: TRBV7-2
DNA: TGTGCCAGCAGTATGGACAGAACGAACACCGGGGAGCTGTTTTTT
CDR3: CASSMDRTNTGELFF

J: TRBJ2-3
length: 14
D: -
size: -
V: TRBV5-1
DNA: TGCGCCAGCAACGCTCAGGGGACCGGGGATACGCAGTATTTT
CDR3: CASNAQGTGDTQYF

J: TRBJ2-7
length: 14
D: -
size: -
V: TRBV6-5
DNA: TGTGCCAGCAGTAGCCCAGCGCGGAATTACGAGCAGTACTTC
CDR3: CASSSPARNYEQYF

J: TRBJ1-1
length: 13
D: -
size: -
V: TRBV14
DNA: TGTGCCACCGCGACACAGGAGAACACTGAAGCTTTCTTT
CDR3: CATATQENTEAFF

J: TRBJ1-1
length: 14
D: -
size: -
V: TRBV19
DNA: TGTGCCATTAGACCGGGAGGTATGAACACTGAAGCTTTCTTT
CDR3: CAIRPGGMNTEAFF

J: TRBJ1-4
length: 16
D: -
size: -
V: TRBV30
DNA: TGTGCCTGGAGTTCTCTGACAGGAACAACTAATGAAAAACTGTTTTTT
CDR3: CAWSSLTGTTNEKLFF

J: TRBJ1-1
length: 16
D: -
size: -
V: TRBV6-1
DNA: TGTGCCAGCAGTGGGCCGACGGGAAGAATGAACACTGAAGCTTTCTTT
CDR3: CASSGPTGRMNTEAFF

J: TRBJ1-6
length: 15
D: TRBD1
size: -
V: TRBV7-2
DNA: TGTGCCAGCAGCTTAGCAGACAGGGAAGAATCACCCCTCCACTTT
CDR3: CASSLADREESPLHF

J: TRBJ1-2
length: 11
D: -
size: -
V: TRBV7-9
DNA: TGTTCCAGCAGCCCCGCAGGTGGCTACACCTTC
CDR3: CSSSPAGGYTF

J: TRBJ1-2
length: 13
D: TRBD1
size: once
V: TRBV5-1
DNA: TGCGCCAGCAACGACGGACAGGGGTATGGCTACACCTTC
CDR3: CASNDGQGYGYTF

J: TRBJ2-7
length: 16
D: -
size: -
V: TRBV2
DNA: TGTGCCAGCAGTCGGGACTCCTCTATAATCACCTACGAGCAGTACTTC
CDR3: CASSRDSSIITYEQYF